The rows below give T cell receptor beta chains drawn from one sample of a study of T cell responses to AZD1222 COVID-19 vaccine. Sequencing used immunoSEQ multiplex PCR; TCRdb keeps in-frame clones, though not all of them. Among about 110,000 clones listed, around 81% were seen once. The source material was peripheral blood, sampled on day 0 of AZD1222 vaccination. All receptors derive from an adult in good health. CDR3s include the opening cysteine and the closing phenylalanine or tryptophan.

V gene: TRBV2
J gene: TRBJ2-2
CDR3 protein: CASTAGGLTGELFF

V gene: TRBV28
J gene: TRBJ2-3
CDR3 protein: CASSVPDTQYF

V gene: TRBV28
J gene: TRBJ2-1
CDR3 protein: CASSPWLAGGFGNEQFF

V gene: TRBV28
J gene: TRBJ1-4
CDR3 protein: CASSLGGQVGEKLFF

V gene: TRBV11-3
J gene: TRBJ2-1
CDR3 protein: CASSLTSGSFNEQFF

V gene: TRBV30
J gene: TRBJ2-3
CDR3 protein: CAWSIIADTQYF

V gene: TRBV6-2/TRBV6-3
J gene: TRBJ1-1
CDR3 protein: CASSFKVNTEAFF

V gene: TRBV19
J gene: TRBJ1-3
CDR3 protein: CASSRDGSSGNTIYF

V gene: TRBV25-1
J gene: TRBJ1-5
CDR3 protein: CASSTPSNQPQHF

V gene: TRBV6-4
J gene: TRBJ2-1
CDR3 protein: CASSDSRTLGEQFF

V gene: TRBV5-1
J gene: TRBJ2-5
CDR3 protein: CASSVTGTAQETQYF

V gene: TRBV4-1
J gene: TRBJ2-3
CDR3 protein: CASSPGPGASDTQYF

V gene: TRBV6-1
J gene: TRBJ1-6
CDR3 protein: CASSAVDSSSYNSPLHF

V gene: TRBV11-3
J gene: TRBJ2-4
CDR3 protein: CASSRVHGGELAKNIQYF

V gene: TRBV5-4
J gene: TRBJ1-1
CDR3 protein: CASSPPAGKAFF

V gene: TRBV10-3
J gene: TRBJ1-1
CDR3 protein: CAISETGFTEAFF

V gene: TRBV30
J gene: TRBJ1-5
CDR3 protein: CAWSLGPGQPQHF

V gene: TRBV5-5
J gene: TRBJ2-7
CDR3 protein: CASSLAGTYEQYF

V gene: TRBV4-1
J gene: TRBJ2-5
CDR3 protein: CASSRREQETQYF

V gene: TRBV3-1/TRBV3-2
J gene: TRBJ2-1
CDR3 protein: CASSRPVGGLAGGDNEQFF

V gene: TRBV18
J gene: TRBJ2-3
CDR3 protein: CASSPRASKDTQYF

V gene: TRBV27
J gene: TRBJ1-4
CDR3 protein: CASGQSNEKLFF

V gene: TRBV6-2/TRBV6-3
J gene: TRBJ1-1
CDR3 protein: CASSSDRTEAFF

V gene: TRBV6-5
J gene: TRBJ1-2
CDR3 protein: CASRVTGGDGYTF

V gene: TRBV7-9
J gene: TRBJ2-3
CDR3 protein: CASSLAGGLVDTQYF

V gene: TRBV6-2/TRBV6-3
J gene: TRBJ1-1
CDR3 protein: CASSYLGFGYPEAFF

V gene: TRBV19
J gene: TRBJ2-7
CDR3 protein: CASSIEGRGSEQYF

V gene: TRBV7-2
J gene: TRBJ1-3
CDR3 protein: CASSLAGRAGGPGNTIYF

V gene: TRBV27
J gene: TRBJ1-5
CDR3 protein: CASGPGQGFFSNQPQHF

V gene: TRBV5-1
J gene: TRBJ2-2
CDR3 protein: CASSPGLVGTGELFF

V gene: TRBV4-1
J gene: TRBJ2-2
CDR3 protein: CASSQVGGASTGELFF

V gene: TRBV19
J gene: TRBJ1-5
CDR3 protein: CASSIEHFGNSVGNQPQHF

V gene: TRBV7-2
J gene: TRBJ1-5
CDR3 protein: CASSLREGGSNQPQHF

V gene: TRBV19
J gene: TRBJ2-1
CDR3 protein: CASNPDRGIYNEQFF

V gene: TRBV18
J gene: TRBJ2-1
CDR3 protein: CASSPFDEQFF

V gene: TRBV19
J gene: TRBJ2-1
CDR3 protein: CASSLGTSGRAGNEQFF

V gene: TRBV3-1/TRBV3-2
J gene: TRBJ2-3
CDR3 protein: CASSLAPITDTQYF

V gene: TRBV10-3
J gene: TRBJ1-6
CDR3 protein: CATNPADNSPLHF

V gene: TRBV9
J gene: TRBJ2-3
CDR3 protein: CASSARDPSGTTDTQYF

V gene: TRBV6-4
J gene: TRBJ2-2
CDR3 protein: CASSVQGAGELFF

V gene: TRBV5-1
J gene: TRBJ1-3
CDR3 protein: CASSLEGNSGNTIYF

V gene: TRBV11-2
J gene: TRBJ1-2
CDR3 protein: CASSLGYGYTF

V gene: TRBV25-1
J gene: TRBJ2-7
CDR3 protein: CASSGPGNYEQYF

V gene: TRBV30
J gene: TRBJ1-1
CDR3 protein: CAWSPRRNTEAFF

V gene: TRBV11-2
J gene: TRBJ2-7
CDR3 protein: CASSLETGSYEQYF